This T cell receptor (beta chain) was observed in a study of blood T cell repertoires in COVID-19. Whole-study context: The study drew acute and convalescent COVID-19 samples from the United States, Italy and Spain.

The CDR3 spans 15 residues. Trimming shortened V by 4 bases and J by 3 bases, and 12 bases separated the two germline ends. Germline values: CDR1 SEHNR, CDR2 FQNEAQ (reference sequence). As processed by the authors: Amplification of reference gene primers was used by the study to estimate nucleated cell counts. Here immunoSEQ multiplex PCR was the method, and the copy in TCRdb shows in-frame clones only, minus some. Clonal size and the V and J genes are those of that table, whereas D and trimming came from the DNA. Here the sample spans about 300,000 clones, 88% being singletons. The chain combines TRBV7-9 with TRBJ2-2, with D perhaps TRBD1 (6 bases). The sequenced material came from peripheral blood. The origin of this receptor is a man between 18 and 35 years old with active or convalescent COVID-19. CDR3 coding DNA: TGTGCCAGCAGCTCCCAGGGGCCGCACACCGGGGAGCTGTTTTTT. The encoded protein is CASSSQGPHTGELFF.